Sequencing of this T cell receptor (beta chain) was carried out in a study of blood T cell repertoires in COVID-19. For the study at large: Samples taken during acute and convalescent COVID-19 were collected in the United States, Italy and Spain. Nucleic acid was either cDNA or gDNA, and it came from T cells, B-cell-depleted T cells, or PBMCs.

Authors' analysis steps: Cell counts per sample came from amplifying reference gene primers. TCRdb's table, derived via immunoSEQ multiplex PCR, lists solely in-frame clones and lacks some. The D gene and trimming were derived from the DNA, and the V and J assignments and clone size from that table. Seen here are more than 55,000 clones, roughly 79% observed once, and the top ten hold approximately 3%. This clonotype was obtained from a man between 60 and 70 years old with acute or convalescent COVID-19. Sequencing was performed on peripheral blood.

The CDR3 region is CASSLPPGQGGYGYTF. Written as DNA, the CDR3 is TGTGCCAGCAGCTTACCCCCGGGACAGGGGGGCTATGGCTACACCTTC. The V gene is TRBV7-2, the J gene TRBJ1-2; 11 nucleotides agree with TRBD1. Germline V lookup: CDR1 SGHTA, CDR2 FQGNSA. This CDR3 spans 16 amino acids. The V gene end was trimmed by 2 bases and the J gene end by 4 bases; junction bases not matched to a gene: 6.